This TCR beta chain derives from a study of cytomegalovirus exposure and HLA in healthy donors. Overall study findings and caveats: A later analysis reportedly found that, within productive TCRs, an Asian-associated ancestry cluster had fewer N-insertions than the mean observed across the 666 donors.

60 Vbeta and 13 Jbeta primers were used in PCR. This table comes from immunoSEQ multiplex PCR, and its TCRdb copy is limited to in-frame clones, with some not included. The sample lists 150,000 to 200,000 clones, 60% to 85% occurring once. Concerning this clone: The antigen is not known.

With 5 bases clipped from V and 3 bases from J, the junction kept 7 bases outside the gene matches. The CDR3 extends over 17 amino acids. Germline values: CDR1 MNHEY, CDR2 SMNVEV (reference sequence). The chain couples TRBV27 to TRBJ2-3, with 14 bases aligning to TRBD2. The clonotype originates from a female donor in good health and CMV-seronegative. Sequencing was carried out using PBMCs. The CDR3 spells CASSPRLAGGLTDTQYF. CDR3 sequence (DNA): TGTGCCAGCAGTCCCCGACTAGCGGGGGGGCTTACAGATACGCAGTATTTT.